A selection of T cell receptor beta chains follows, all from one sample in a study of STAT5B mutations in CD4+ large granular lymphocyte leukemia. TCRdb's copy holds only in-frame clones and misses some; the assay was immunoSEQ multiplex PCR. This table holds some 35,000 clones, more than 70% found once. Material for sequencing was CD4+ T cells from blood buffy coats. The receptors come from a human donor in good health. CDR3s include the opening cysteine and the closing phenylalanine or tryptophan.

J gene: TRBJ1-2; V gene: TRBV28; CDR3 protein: CASSLTTANYGYTF
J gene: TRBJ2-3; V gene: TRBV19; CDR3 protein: CASSNPGTDTQYF
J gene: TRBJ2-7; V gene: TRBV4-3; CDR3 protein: CASSQLSRGDYEQYF
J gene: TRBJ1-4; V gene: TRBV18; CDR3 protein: CASSPLGQGNEKLFF
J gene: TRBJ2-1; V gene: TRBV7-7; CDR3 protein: CASSLRGGQSSYNEQFF
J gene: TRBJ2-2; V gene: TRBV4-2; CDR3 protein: CASSLGLTSGRYTGELFF
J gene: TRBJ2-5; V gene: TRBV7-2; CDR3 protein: CASSLGGVETQYF
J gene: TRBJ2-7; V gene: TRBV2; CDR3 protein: CASLGQRSSGLNEQYF
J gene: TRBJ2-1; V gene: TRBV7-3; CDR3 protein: CASSLLAVTSGGNEQFF
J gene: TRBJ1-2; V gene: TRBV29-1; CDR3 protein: CSVEGLGQLNYGYTF
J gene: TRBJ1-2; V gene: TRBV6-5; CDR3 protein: CASSNDREGYGYTF
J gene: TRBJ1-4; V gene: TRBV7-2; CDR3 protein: CASSFPNEKLFF